The entry that follows covers one TCR beta chain sequence. The CDR3 sequence is 15 residues long. V shed 3 bases, J shed 4 bases, and the junction held 7 bases outside the gene matches. The germline V gene has CDR1 LNHNV and CDR2 YYDKDF (reference sequence). This specimen belongs to a study of CD8+CD57+ T cells in acquired aplastic anemia. Profiling that covered TCR beta VDJ and CDR3 relied on genomic DNA as its template. From the reads, TCRdb called clonotypes with MiXCR, one entry per CDR3 protein. This sample has some 220,000 distinct CDR3 sequences, with about 37% found just once. This sequence joins TRBV15 and TRBJ1-1; 8 nucleotides line up with TRBD1. The clonotype comes from a human donor in good health, serving as a control. Material: sorted CD4+, CD8+, or CD8+CD57+ T cells (not recorded which) from PBMCs. CDR3 sequence (DNA): TGTGCCACCAGCAGGGCAGGGGGCGGGGGCACTGAAGCTTTCTTT. This translates into CATSRAGGGGTEAFF.